The 17 T cell receptor beta chains below come from one sample, sequenced in a study of cytomegalovirus exposure and HLA in healthy donors. Primers for the PCR totalled 60 Vbeta and 13 Jbeta. Data came from immunoSEQ multiplex PCR; TCRdb stores just in-frame clones and leaves some out. The sample has about 180,000 clones; 65% to 85% are singletons. The sample consisted of PBMCs. The receptor set was obtained from a male donor in good health and CMV-seronegative.

The chain recombines TRBV7-6 with TRBJ2-7; TRBD1 matches at 9 bases. The CDR3 is 15 amino acids. Trimming cost V 7 bases and J 2 bases; bases outside gene matches: 9. Germline lookup yields CDR1 SGHVS and CDR2 FNYEAQ. The CDR3 coding sequence is TGTGCCAGCAAAACTGCCGGGACAGGGACCTACGAGCAGTACTTC. Its protein is CASKTAGTGTYEQYF.

Here the CDR3 DNA reads TGTGCCAGTAGTATTTTGAATGGCCTCCCGAACGAAAAACTGTTTTTT. This sequence encodes CASSILNGLPNEKLFF. The rearrangement links TRBV19 to TRBJ1-4; no clear D. Germline CDR1 and CDR2: LNHDA and SQIVND (reference sequence). V was pared by 3 bases and J by 8 bases, with 19 bases between. This CDR3 is 16 amino acids long.

The rearrangement links TRBV7-6 to TRBJ2-5; 7 bases match TRBD1. Per the germline V gene, CDR1 is SGHVS and CDR2 is FNYEAQ. V trimming: 5 bases; J trimming: 1 base; junction bases outside the gene matches: 4. This CDR3 region has 14 residues. The CDR3 DNA reads TGTGCCAGCAGCATCGGGACAGTCCAAGAGACCCAGTACTTC. Its translation is CASSIGTVQETQYF. Full variable domain (remainder filled in from reference TRBV7-6 and TRBJ2-5): GAGVSQSPRYKVTKRGQDVALRCDPISGHVSLYWYRQALGQGPEFLTYFNYEAQQDKSGLPNDRFSAERPEGSISTLTIQRTEQRDSAMYRCASSIGTVQETQYFGPGTRLLVL.

This sequence joins TRBV11-2 and TRBJ2-5; D call uncertain. This CDR3 region has 16 residues. The germline gives CDR1 SGHAT, CDR2 FQNNGV. V dropped 1 base and J dropped 2 bases, with 14 bases sitting between them. The chain's CDR3 is CASSLAPRLEQETQYF. The CDR3 nucleotides read TGTGCCAGCAGCTTAGCCCCCCGACTCGAACAAGAGACCCAGTACTTC.

This clone was counted a single time. The chain combines TRBV25-1 with TRBJ1-1; 8 bases agree with TRBD1. Germline V CDR1 and CDR2: MGHDK, SYGVNS. V dropped 2 bases and J dropped 3; count of bases not matched to a gene: 2. The CDR3 runs 14 residues. The CDR3 loop reads CASSEGQGHTEAFF. The CDR3 bases are TGTGCCAGCAGTGAAGGACAGGGCCACACTGAAGCTTTCTTT.

The gene calls are TRBV7-6 and TRBJ2-7; 9 bases match TRBD2. Germline V lookup: CDR1 SGHVS, CDR2 FNYEAQ. The V and J ends lost 3 bases and 3 bases, in that order; junction bases with no gene match: 6. The CDR3 has 15 residues. The CDR3 reads CASSFGTSGFYEQYF. CDR3 DNA: TGTGCCAGCAGCTTCGGAACTAGCGGGTTCTACGAGCAGTACTTC.

CDR3 in DNA: TGTGCCAGCAGCGTAGACGGGACAGCGAACACCGGGGAGCTGTTTTTT. This gives the protein CASSVDGTANTGELFF. This chain uses TRBV9 with TRBJ2-2, with 7 positions matching TRBD1. CDR3 length: 16 residues. V gave up 0 bases and J gave up 0 bases; unmatched junction bases: 2. Germline CDR1 reads SGDLS; CDR2 reads YYNGEE.

This chain joins TRBV7-2 and TRBJ2-5; a possible D gene is TRBD2 (6 bases). Germline V gene data show CDR1 as SGHTA and CDR2 as FQGNSA. This CDR3 comprises 13 residues. Trimming took 0 bases from V and 9 from J, leaving 11 bases between them. In nucleotides, the CDR3 is TGTGCCAGCAGCTTAGCCCCCAGCGGGTCCCAGTACTTC. Amino acid sequence: CASSLAPSGSQYF.

The genes are TRBV6-1 and TRBJ1-6; D possibly corresponds to TRBD1 (6 bases). The CDR3 is made up of 21 amino acids. V lost 0 bases, J lost 8 bases, and 29 bases lay in between. Germline values: CDR1 MNHNS, CDR2 SASEGT. CDR3 sequence: CASSEAIWGGPLRDVDSPLHF. The CDR3 nucleotides are TGTGCCAGCAGTGAAGCGATTTGGGGGGGCCCCTTGCGGGATGTTGATTCACCCCTCCACTTT.

V and J are TRBV18 and TRBJ1-5; TRBD1 matches 9 bases. The length of the CDR3 is 16 residues. Losses at the gene ends were 2 bases for V and 3 bases for J; bases not matched to a gene: 5. Germline V gene data show CDR1 as KGHSH and CDR2 as LQKENI. This CDR3 is CASSPEQGAYNQPQHF. CDR3 DNA sequence: TGTGCCAGCTCACCAGAACAGGGGGCCTACAATCAGCCCCAGCATTTT. Full variable domain (outside the CDR3, taken from reference TRBV18 and TRBJ1-5): NAGVMQNPRHLVRRRGQEARLRCSPMKGHSHVYWYRQLPEEGLKFMVYLQKENIIDESGMPKERFSAEFPKEGPSILRIQQVVRGDSAAYFCASSPEQGAYNQPQHFGDGTRLSIL.

The J gene is TRBJ2-7, the V gene TRBV7-2; 7 bases are a match to TRBD1. Germline-derived CDR1 and CDR2 are SGHTA and FQGNSA. J was trimmed by 5 bases and V by 2 bases; bases with no gene match: 9. The length of the CDR3 is 15 residues. The CDR3 sequence: CASSLIIIQGHEQYF. In nucleotides, the CDR3 is TGTGCCAGCAGCTTAATCATCATACAGGGGCACGAGCAGTACTTC.

CDR3 DNA sequence: TGTGCCAGCAGTTCGCCGGGACAGGGCACCTATGGCTACACCTTC. This sequence encodes CASSSPGQGTYGYTF. The chain recombines TRBV27 with TRBJ1-2; 9 positions match TRBD1. Per the germline V gene, CDR1 is MNHEY and CDR2 is SMNVEV (reference sequence). The V and J ends lost 4 bases and 4 bases, in that order; junction bases with no gene match: 7. CDR3 length equals 15 residues.

About this clone: Mismatch with germline at one junction end may stem from a read error. The chain is built from TRBV7-9 and TRBJ1-1, with a possible D match to TRBD1 (5 bases). The CDR3 loop spans 13 amino acids. CDR1 is SEHNR and CDR2 is FQNEAQ in the germline V gene (reference sequence). The CDR3 nucleotides read TGTGCCAGCAGCTTAGCTGGGGCGCCTGAGGCTTTCTTT. Its translation is CASSLAGAPEAFF.

As regards this clone: One end of the junction varies from germline; a read error may be responsible. The rearrangement links TRBV27 to TRBJ1-4, with D uncertain. This CDR3 contains 11 residues. Germline V gives CDR1 MNHEY, CDR2 SMNVEV (reference sequence). CDR3 residues: CASMSNERLFF. The CDR3 nucleotides read TGTGCCAGCATGAGTAATGAAAGACTGTTTTTT.

This chain connects TRBV5-4 to TRBJ2-2; D possibly corresponds to TRBD1 (6 bases). The CDR3 has 15 residues. Germline lookup yields CDR1 SGHNT and CDR2 YYREEE (reference sequence). The V and J ends lost 2 bases and 3 bases respectively, with 11 bases between them. Here the CDR3 reads CASSFTGLDTGELFF. Here the CDR3 DNA reads TGTGCCAGCAGCTTCACAGGGTTGGACACCGGGGAGCTGTTTTTT.

V gene TRBV4-3 combines with J gene TRBJ2-5, with D hard to call. CDR1 is LGHNA and CDR2 is YSLEER in the germline V gene. Trimming took 4 bases from V and 5 from J, leaving 17 bases between them. The CDR3 covers 15 residues. This CDR3 is CASSRNWAAEETQYF. CDR3 DNA: TGCGCCAGCAGCCGGAATTGGGCAGCCGAGGAGACCCAGTACTTC.

CDR3 coding DNA: TGTGCCAGCAGTGACCCCGGTGCTGGGGGGAGCTCCTACGAGCAGTACTTC. It translates to CASSDPGAGGSSYEQYF. The chain has TRBV2 and TRBJ2-7, with D maybe TRBD2 (6 bases). The germline V gene encodes CDR1 SNHLY and CDR2 FYNNEI. Trimming shortened V by 3 bases and J by 0 bases, and 18 bases separated the two germline ends. The CDR3 is made up of 17 amino acids.